This passage covers 15 T cell receptor beta chains from one sample sequenced in a study of blood T cell repertoires in COVID-19. Libraries were prepared by immunoSEQ multiplex PCR; TCRdb keeps only in-frame clonotypes and omits some of them. The repertoire holds some 160,000 clones, with roughly 78% as singletons. The sequenced sample was peripheral blood. These receptors were obtained from a man between 65 and 85 years old with active or convalescent COVID-19.

The chain employs TRBV7-2 and TRBJ1-5, with TRBD1 as a possible D gene (6 bases). The CDR3 is 15 amino acids. V was clipped by 2 bases and J by 3 bases, with 11 bases between them. Germline CDR1 SGHTA, CDR2 FQGNSA. The DNA for the CDR3 is TGTGCCAGCAGCTTACAGGGGCTTCCCAATCAGCCCCAGCATTTT. This codes for CASSLQGLPNQPQHF.

The chain carries TRBV6-2 or TRBV6-3 and TRBJ2-5, with 12 bases lining up with TRBD2. The CDR3 is 16 residues long. The junction had 8 bases not matched to a gene; V was cut back by 5 bases and J by 4 bases. Germline CDR1 MNHEY, CDR2 SVGEGT. The CDR3 loop reads CASSPRLAGAGETQYF. The CDR3 DNA is TGTGCCAGCAGTCCCCGACTAGCGGGAGCGGGAGAGACCCAGTACTTC.

V gene TRBV6-5 combines with J gene TRBJ2-3; D uncertain. The CDR3 consists of 14 residues. The germline CDR1 and CDR2 sequences are MNHEY and SVGAGI. The ends were cut back, 7 bases at V and 0 bases at J, with 11 bases in the middle. This CDR3 reads CASTPPFSTDTQYF. In DNA, the CDR3 is TGTGCCAGCACCCCCCCTTTTAGCACAGATACGCAGTATTTT.

J is TRBJ2-7 and V is TRBV12-3 or TRBV12-4; possibly TRBD2 for D (7 bases). The CDR3 is made up of 13 amino acids. Trimming took 2 bases from V and 6 from J, leaving 11 bases between them. The CDR3 sequence is CASSLTRGGEQYF. DNA for the CDR3: TGTGCCAGCAGTTTAACTAGGGGGGGCGAGCAGTACTTC.

The chain links TRBV9 to TRBJ2-3; 8 bases line up with TRBD1. The CDR3 sequence is 16 residues long. Germline V lookup: CDR1 SGDLS, CDR2 YYNGEE. Unmatched junction bases numbered 12, after V lost 5 bases and J lost 4 bases. CDR3 amino acids: CASSQGASEYADTQYF. The CDR3 region has the DNA TGTGCCAGCAGTCAGGGGGCTAGCGAATATGCAGATACGCAGTATTTT.

The gene calls are TRBV7-6 and TRBJ1-1; TRBD1 is a possible D gene (5 bases). The germline gives CDR1 SGHVS, CDR2 FNYEAQ. Trimming took 1 base from V and 6 from J, leaving 6 bases between them. This CDR3 comprises 12 residues. The CDR3 coding sequence is TGTGCCAGCAGCTTAGAAGGGGCTGAAGCTTTCTTT. Amino acids: CASSLEGAEAFF.

This rearrangement joins TRBV18 to TRBJ2-3; 7 nucleotides align to TRBD1. The ends lost 5 bases at V and 2 bases at J; junction bases unmatched: 7. Germline loops: CDR1 KGHSH, CDR2 LQKENI. This CDR3 has 15 amino acids. The CDR3 nucleotides are TGTGCCAGCTCAGCCGGGGACAGCCTCACAGATACGCAGTATTTT. Encoded protein: CASSAGDSLTDTQYF.

Written as DNA, the CDR3 is TGTGCCAGCAGCGTCCAGGGGGCTAGCGGGAGCAATGAGCAGTTCTTC. Protein sequence: CASSVQGASGSNEQFF. V and J are TRBV3-1 (or the pseudogene TRBV3-2) and TRBJ2-1; 10 positions match TRBD2. The CDR3 runs 16 residues. Germline trimming cut 5 bases from V and 6 bases from J; bases unmatched to any gene: 10. Germline V gives CDR1 LGHDT, CDR2 YNNKEL (reference sequence).

Written as DNA, the CDR3 is TGTGCCAGTACTAGGACAGGGGACGACCAGCCCCAGCATTTT. Translating gives CASTRTGDDQPQHF. The chain uses TRBV19 and TRBJ1-5; 9 bases are shared with TRBD1. This CDR3 region has 14 residues. CDR1 is LNHDA and CDR2 is SQIVND in the germline V gene (reference sequence). V shed 7 bases, J shed 7 bases, and the junction held 8 bases outside the gene matches.

About this clone itself: Other DNA variants within this sample encode the same CDR3. The chain couples TRBV2 to TRBJ1-2; 7 nucleotides match TRBD1. The germline V gene encodes CDR1 SNHLY and CDR2 FYNNEI. The CDR3 is made up of 14 amino acids. The junction had 2 bases not matched to a gene; V was cut back by 4 bases and J by 0 bases. CDR3 bases: TGTGCCAGCAGTGGACAGGGTGCTAACTATGGCTACACCTTC. Translating it yields CASSGQGANYGYTF. The full variable domain, with the rest looked up from reference TRBV2 and TRBJ1-2, is EPEVTQTPSHQVTQMGQEVILRCVPISNHLYFYWYRQILGQKVEFLVSFYNNEISEKSEIFDDQFSVERPDGSNFTLKIRSTKLEDSAMYFCASSGQGANYGYTFGSGTRLTVV.

This clone showed up just once. The chain employs TRBV6-2 or TRBV6-3 and TRBJ2-7; TRBD2 agrees at 14 bases. The CDR3 has 16 amino acids. The V segment lost 6 bases and the J segment 7 bases; nucleotides outside the gene matches: 11. From germline, CDR1 is MNHEY and CDR2 SVGEGT. The CDR3 spells CASSDGLAGGHGEQYF. The CDR3 DNA sequence: TGTGCCAGCAGCGACGGACTAGCGGGAGGCCACGGGGAGCAGTACTTC.

The rearrangement uses TRBV4-3 and TRBJ2-3; weak D call: TRBD1 (6 bases). The CDR3 covers 15 residues. Between the trimmed V and J ends, which lost 0 bases and 4 bases, there was a span of 11 bases. Germline lookup yields CDR1 LGHNA and CDR2 YSLEER. The CDR3 coding sequence is TGCGCCAGCAGCCAAGACGGCAGGGGAGCAGATACGCAGTATTTT. Its translation: CASSQDGRGADTQYF.

The genes are TRBV2 and TRBJ1-3; D remains unclear. Trimming took off 2 bases at V and 3 bases at J, with 11 bases between the two ends. CDR3 length: 15 residues. Germline CDR1 is SNHLY and CDR2 is FYNNEI. The CDR3 loop reads CASSESSGSGNTIYF. CDR3 in DNA: TGTGCCAGCAGTGAATCTTCCGGGAGTGGAAACACCATATATTTT.

The gene calls are TRBV25-1 and TRBJ1-4; 9 positions agree with TRBD1. V lost 6 bases, J lost 8 bases, and 4 bases stayed unmatched. Looked up from germline, CDR1 is MGHDK and CDR2 is SYGVNS. The CDR3 contains 13 residues. CDR3 bases: TGTGCCAGCAGACAGGGGGCAGGGGAAAAACTGTTTTTT. As protein: CASRQGAGEKLFF. The full variable domain, rest sourced from reference TRBV25-1 and TRBJ1-4, is EADIYQTPRYLVIGTGKKITLECSQTMGHDKMYWYQQDPGMELHLIHYSYGVNSTEKGDLSSESTVSRIRTEHFPLTLESARPSHTSQYLCASRQGAGEKLFFGSGTQLSVL.

The chain employs TRBV5-8 and TRBJ2-7; TRBD1 aligns across 9 bases. From germline, CDR1 is SGHTS and CDR2 YDEGEE. V lost 0 bases and J lost 3; bases outside the gene matches: 4. The CDR3 contains 15 residues. The CDR3 spells CASSLETGGIYEQYF. CDR3 coding DNA: TGTGCCAGCAGCTTGGAAACAGGGGGCATCTACGAGCAGTACTTC.